Each of the 20 T cell receptor beta chains below was sequenced from the same sample in a study of shared T cell receptors in the human thymus. Clones were sequenced by immunoSEQ multiplex PCR, and TCRdb holds only the in-frame ones, with some missing. In the table there are hundreds of thousands of clones, more than 75% of which are singletons. This same sample was also taken into another study, of human thymus T cells.

Sequenced: thymocytes. The receptors stem from a boy younger than two with a congenital heart defect.

The chain combines TRBV19 with TRBJ2-7; 7 nucleotides agree with TRBD2. Trimming took 5 bases from V and 2 from J; bases not matched to a gene: 3. Germline CDR1 reads LNHDA; CDR2 reads SQIVND (reference sequence). The CDR3 consists of 13 residues. The CDR3 region is CASSWDYTYEQYF. The CDR3 DNA follows: TGTGCCAGTAGTTGGGACTACACCTACGAGCAGTACTTC.

V usage is TRBV28 and J usage is TRBJ2-2; 9 nucleotides match TRBD1. Germline-derived CDR1 and CDR2 are MDHEN and SYDVKM. The junction had 4 bases not matched to a gene; V was cut back by 7 bases and J by 1 base. This CDR3 is built from 15 residues. CDR3 bases: TGTGCCAGCATCCGGGACAGGGTGAACACCGGGGAGCTGTTTTTT. Its translation: CASIRDRVNTGELFF. Looking up the rest from reference TRBV28 and TRBJ2-2 gives the full variable domain: DVKVTQSSRYLVKRTGEKVFLECVQDMDHENMFWYRQDPGLGLRLIYFSYDVKMKEKGDIPEGYSVSREKKERFSLILESASTNQTSMYLCASIRDRVNTGELFFGEGSRLTVL.

CDR3 region: CSAEGGFGYTF. The CDR3 bases are TGCAGTGCAGAAGGGGGCTTTGGCTACACCTTC. The rearrangement joins TRBV20-1 to TRBJ1-2; TRBD1 aligns across 7 bases. This CDR3 spans 11 amino acids. Germline CDR1 reads DFQATT; CDR2 reads SNEGSKA (reference sequence). V lost 6 bases to trimming and J lost 7 bases; unmatched junction nucleotides: 5.

The J gene is TRBJ1-2, the V gene TRBV11-2; 8 nucleotides line up with TRBD1. The CDR3 spans 11 residues. Germline lookup yields CDR1 SGHAT and CDR2 FQNNGV. V gave up 8 bases and J gave up 8 bases; unmatched junction bases: 4. The CDR3 reads CASGQGQGYTF. The DNA for the CDR3 is TGTGCCAGCGGACAGGGTCAAGGCTACACCTTC.

The chain links TRBV6-1 to TRBJ2-7, with 9 bases that match TRBD1. Germline CDR1 reads MNHNS; CDR2 reads SASEGT. V lost 6 bases, J lost 6 bases, and 9 bases stayed unmatched. This CDR3 is 14 amino acids long. CDR3 bases: TGTGCCAGCAGGCCCTACAGGGGGCTGTTCGAGCAGTACTTC. Translated, it gives CASRPYRGLFEQYF.

V is TRBV5-6 and J is TRBJ1-5, with 12 bases fitting TRBD1. The junction had 11 bases not matched to a gene; V was cut back by 0 bases and J by 7 bases. Germline CDR1 SGHDT, CDR2 YYEEEE. This CDR3 comprises 18 residues. CDR3 amino acids: CASSLAGTGGSVDQPQHF. CDR3 bases: TGTGCCAGCAGCTTGGCCGGGACAGGGGGCTCTGTAGACCAGCCCCAGCATTTT.

Here the CDR3 DNA reads TGTGCCAGCAGTCCGGGACTCTTAGCTAACTATGGCTACACCTTC. Encoded protein: CASSPGLLANYGYTF. This chain joins TRBV28 and TRBJ1-2, with D tentatively TRBD1 (5 bases). Germline lookup yields CDR1 MDHEN and CDR2 SYDVKM. The CDR3 is 15 amino acids. Trimming stripped 5 bases from V and 0 bases from J, with 13 bases between.

This chain joins TRBV6-6 and TRBJ1-5, with TRBD1 identical over 9 bases. V lost 6 bases and J lost 0; bases outside the gene matches: 6. The CDR3 extends over 16 amino acids. Germline V gene data show CDR1 as MNHNY and CDR2 as SVGAGI (reference sequence). Here the CDR3 reads CASRDRGLDSNQPQHF. The CDR3 DNA reads as TGTGCCAGCAGGGACAGGGGCCTTGATAGCAATCAGCCCCAGCATTTT.

Only a few counts were recorded for this clone. This chain connects TRBV4-1 to TRBJ2-7; 9 bases fit TRBD2. From germline, CDR1 is MGHRA and CDR2 YSYEKL. The CDR3 has 16 residues. Trimming removed 3 bases from V and 2 bases from J; junction bases left unmatched: 8. CDR3 in amino acids: CASSHGYSGRPYEQYF. CDR3 DNA sequence: TGCGCCAGCAGCCATGGTTACAGCGGGAGGCCCTACGAGCAGTACTTC.

The rearrangement links TRBV9 to TRBJ2-7, with D possibly being TRBD2 (5 bases). The CDR3 has 14 residues. V shed 0 bases and J shed 5 bases, with 12 bases lying between them. Germline CDR1 reads SGDLS; CDR2 reads YYNGEE. For the CDR3, the DNA is TGTGCCAGCAGCGTAGTGGGCAACGGGGACGAGCAGTACTTC. This gives the protein CASSVVGNGDEQYF.

This chain connects TRBV12-5 to TRBJ2-7, with 8 bases matching TRBD1. CDR1 and CDR2 (germline): LGHNT, FRNRAP. There are 15 residues in the CDR3. V lost 8 bases, J lost 4 bases, and 13 bases stayed unmatched. CDR3 amino acids: CASTGAGTGTYEQYF. The CDR3 DNA follows: TGTGCTAGTACAGGGGCCGGGACAGGAACATACGAGCAGTACTTC.

This chain connects TRBV4-1 to TRBJ2-2; D gene uncertain. The CDR3 totals 13 residues. Germline lookup yields CDR1 MGHRA and CDR2 YSYEKL. Trimming took 4 bases from V and 3 from J, leaving 6 bases between them. In nucleotides, the CDR3 is TGCGCCAGCAGCCTCAATGACACCGGGGAGCTGTTTTTT. Translating it yields CASSLNDTGELFF.

The J gene is TRBJ2-1, the V gene TRBV27, with 14 bases that match TRBD2. V dropped 5 bases and J dropped 10; count of bases not matched to a gene: 19. There are 19 residues in the CDR3. CDR1 and CDR2 from the germline V gene are MNHEY and SMNVEV (reference sequence). The CDR3 region is CASSPSGLAGVSTSREQFF. CDR3 nucleotide sequence: TGTGCCAGCAGTCCCTCGGGACTAGCGGGAGTATCAACTTCTCGAGAGCAGTTCTTC.

This clone has only a few counts. This chain uses TRBV30 with TRBJ2-3; 10 bases are a match to TRBD2. J was trimmed by 2 bases and V by 8 bases; bases with no gene match: 13. The germline V gene has CDR1 GTSNPN and CDR2 SVGIG (reference sequence). The CDR3 consists of 16 residues. CDR3 region: CAGSFGLAVVTDTQYF. For the CDR3, the DNA is TGTGCCGGGTCATTCGGACTAGCGGTAGTCACAGATACGCAGTATTTT.

The chain uses TRBV9 and TRBJ1-1; TRBD1 might be the D (5 bases). The V gene lost 3 bases and the J gene lost 1 base, with 10 bases spanning the gap. The CDR3 is 14 residues long. Looked up from germline, CDR1 is SGDLS and CDR2 is YYNGEE. CDR3 region: CASSALGENTEAFF. The CDR3 DNA reads TGTGCCAGCAGCGCTTTAGGGGAGAACACTGAAGCTTTCTTT.

V and J are TRBV7-9 and TRBJ2-7; a possible D gene is TRBD1 (6 bases). Germline V gene data show CDR1 as SEHNR and CDR2 as FQNEAQ (reference sequence). This CDR3 has 12 amino acids. V was cut by 4 bases and J by 5 bases, with 9 bases left in between. This CDR3 reads CASSSGAHEQYF. In nucleotides, the CDR3 is TGTGCCAGCAGCTCAGGGGCCCACGAGCAGTACTTC.

This chain links TRBV29-1 with TRBJ2-1; D unclear. V was cut by 0 bases and J by 3 bases, with 3 bases left in between. The germline CDR1 and CDR2 sequences are SQVTM and ANQGSEA. CDR3 size: 12 residues. CDR3 in DNA: TGCAGCGTTGAAGAGAGCTACAATGAGCAGTTCTTC. This sequence encodes CSVEESYNEQFF.

V usage is TRBV5-4 and J usage is TRBJ1-1, with 8 bases identical to TRBD1. The V segment lost 0 bases and the J segment 11 bases; nucleotides outside the gene matches: 9. CDR3 length: 14 residues. Germline assignment: CDR1 SGHNT and CDR2 YYREEE (reference sequence). In DNA form, the CDR3 reads TGTGCCAGCAGCTTGGAGGTCATTAGGACAGGGGCTTTCTTT. Its protein is CASSLEVIRTGAFF. Together with reference TRBV5-4 and TRBJ1-1, the CDR3 gives the full variable domain: ETGVTQSPTHLIKTRGQQVTLRCSSQSGHNTVSWYQQALGQGPQFIFQYYREEENGRGNFPPRFSGLQFPNYSSELNVNALELDDSALYLCASSLEVIRTGAFFGQGTRLTVV.

The V and J genes are TRBV6-1 and TRBJ2-7, with a weak D call TRBD2 (6 bases). The CDR3 extends over 15 amino acids. Germline V CDR1 and CDR2: MNHNS, SASEGT. The V end was cut by 7 bases, the J end by 1 base, with 17 bases between. CDR3 sequence reads: CASNPGRGSSYEQYF. The CDR3 DNA is TGTGCCAGCAATCCCGGGCGGGGTTCGTCCTACGAGCAGTACTTC.

V is TRBV4-1 and J is TRBJ1-6, with 9 bases that match TRBD1. CDR3 length: 20 amino acids. Germline CDR1 reads MGHRA; CDR2 reads YSYEKL. Germline trimming cut 0 bases from V and 6 bases from J; bases unmatched to any gene: 15. The CDR3 coding sequence is TGCGCCAGCAGCCAAGATCGGGACCCGGGACAGGGAGCCTCTAATTCACCCCTCCACTTT. It encodes CASSQDRDPGQGASNSPLHF.